One and the same sample provided the 21 T cell receptor beta chains below, sequenced in a study of blood T cell repertoires in COVID-19. Profiled with immunoSEQ multiplex PCR; TCRdb holds only in-frame clones, not every one. Among almost 25,000 clones listed, about 81% were seen once. The sequenced sample was peripheral blood. All receptors derive from a woman in her 70s with COVID-19, enrolled during active disease.

The chain uses TRBV5-6 and TRBJ2-3; weak D call: TRBD2 (6 bases). V lost 2 bases, J lost 6 bases, and 16 bases lay in between. The CDR3 sequence is 15 residues long. Germline loops: CDR1 SGHDT, CDR2 YYEEEE. The CDR3 DNA follows: TGTGCCAGCAGCTTCCGGGGGAGTCCCGGCGATACGCAGTATTTT. Translated, it gives CASSFRGSPGDTQYF.

There are a few counts of this clone. The gene calls are TRBV2 and TRBJ1-1, with TRBD1 matching 7 bases. This CDR3 has 12 residues. The J segment lost 4 bases and the V segment lost 9 bases, leaving 5 bases of the junction unmatched. Germline lookup yields CDR1 SNHLY and CDR2 FYNNEI. As DNA, the CDR3 is TGTGCCAGTAGAAGGGGGCCCACTGAAGCTTTCTTT. Protein: CASRRGPTEAFF.

The chain links TRBV5-1 to TRBJ1-1; D might be TRBD1 (5 bases). The CDR3 has 15 residues. V shed 4 bases and J shed 0 bases, with 13 bases lying between them. CDR1 is SGHRS, CDR2 YFSETQ, per germline. The CDR3, as DNA: TGCGCCAGCAGCCTATCGGGGGGTCTGAACACTGAAGCTTTCTTT. This sequence encodes CASSLSGGLNTEAFF.

The chain joins TRBV5-1 to TRBJ2-5; D may be TRBD1 (6 bases). The germline gives CDR1 SGHRS, CDR2 YFSETQ. The CDR3 loop spans 14 amino acids. Trimming removed 4 bases at V and 5 bases at J, with 15 bases between. CDR3 sequence reads: CASSPAQGGETQYF. CDR3 nucleotides: TGCGCCAGCAGCCCCGCACAGGGCGGCGAGACCCAGTACTTC.

V is TRBV19 and J is TRBJ1-2, with no clear D. The CDR3 contains 15 residues. Trimming shortened V by 5 bases and J by 1 base, and 14 bases separated the two germline ends. Germline CDR1 LNHDA, CDR2 SQIVND (reference sequence). The CDR3 DNA is TGTGCCAGTAGTCCCCGAGGACTAGTTAACTATGGCTACACCTTC. This translates into CASSPRGLVNYGYTF.

The chain employs TRBV10-2 and TRBJ2-7, with 12 positions matching TRBD2. This CDR3 spans 14 amino acids. V trimming: 4 bases; J trimming: 5 bases; junction bases outside the gene matches: 3. Germline values: CDR1 WSHSY, CDR2 SAAADI. CDR3 coding DNA: TGCGCCAGCAGTGTTGCTAGCGGGGGGGACGAGCAGTACTTC. Amino acid sequence: CASSVASGGDEQYF.

The chain combines TRBV7-9 with TRBJ2-7; 7 bases agree with TRBD1. J was trimmed by 12 bases and V by 5 bases; bases with no gene match: 7. Germline V gene sequence: CDR1 SEHNR, CDR2 FQNEAQ (reference sequence). The CDR3 is 11 amino acids. As DNA, the CDR3 is TGTGCCAGCAGCAAAACAGGGGAACTGTACTTC. Its translation is CASSKTGELYF.

This clone has just a few counts. The chain is built from TRBV11-3 and TRBJ2-1; maybe TRBD2 (6 bases). Germline CDR1 SGHNT, CDR2 YENEEA. The V gene lost 5 bases and the J gene lost 8 bases, with 22 bases spanning the gap. The CDR3 loop spans 16 amino acids. CDR3 DNA: TGTGCCAGCAGCCCACGGGGGACGGCCCTAGTACATGAGCAGTTCTTC. It translates to CASSPRGTALVHEQFF.

This chain connects TRBV5-1 to TRBJ2-7, with D unresolved. V was trimmed by 0 bases and J by 2 bases, leaving 3 bases between them. This CDR3 has 12 amino acids. Germline values: CDR1 SGHRS, CDR2 YFSETQ. The CDR3 DNA reads TGCGCCAGCAGCTTGGAGCCCTACGAGCAGTACTTC. It translates to CASSLEPYEQYF.

This clone was detected only once. The genes are TRBV5-5 and TRBJ2-2; 11 bases are shared with TRBD2. Per germline, CDR1 SGHKS and CDR2 YYEKEE (reference sequence). The CDR3 has 17 residues. Losses at the gene ends were 6 bases for V and 4 bases for J; bases not matched to a gene: 11. CDR3 bases: TGTGCCAGCATCACCGTCCCGGGACTAGCGGCCACCGGGGAGCTGTTTTTT. It translates to CASITVPGLAATGELFF.

This chain links TRBV14 with TRBJ1-2; TRBD1 agrees at 7 bases. Germline loops: CDR1 SGHDN, CDR2 FVKESK. This CDR3 contains 13 residues. Trimming took 4 bases from V and 7 from J; bases not matched to a gene: 6. DNA for the CDR3: TGTGCCAGCAGCCCGCGACAGGGTTTTGGCTACACCTTC. It codes for CASSPRQGFGYTF.

J is TRBJ2-7 and V is TRBV4-2; 9 nucleotides align to TRBD1. V lost 3 bases and J lost 3; bases outside the gene matches: 6. Per the germline V gene, CDR1 is LGHNA and CDR2 is YNFKEQ. CDR3 length: 15 residues. In nucleotides, the CDR3 is TGTGCCAGCAGCCAGGACAGGGGTGACTACTACGAGCAGTACGTC. As protein: CASSQDRGDYYEQYV.

This clone occurred a few times. The V gene is TRBV18, the J gene TRBJ2-7; weak D call: TRBD1 (5 bases). The CDR3 is made up of 13 amino acids. The germline V gene has CDR1 KGHSH and CDR2 LQKENI. V dropped 6 bases and J dropped 9 bases, with 18 bases sitting between them. The CDR3 DNA is TGTGCCAGCTCCCCCAGGGCCGAGGAAGGGCAGTACTTC. This gives the protein CASSPRAEEGQYF.

In its sample, this clone was seen once. The chain combines TRBV9 with TRBJ1-1; D is perhaps TRBD1 (6 bases). The CDR3 has 15 amino acids. Trimming pared 4 bases from V and 1 base from J, leaving 14 bases between. From germline, CDR1 is SGDLS and CDR2 YYNGEE. This CDR3 is CASSSLQGQNTEAFF. In nucleotides, the CDR3 is TGTGCCAGCAGCTCGTTACAGGGACAGAACACTGAAGCTTTCTTT.

This clone has a handful of counts. The rearrangement joins TRBV29-1 to TRBJ2-1; 14 bases agree with TRBD2. Germline CDR1 is SQVTM and CDR2 is ANQGSEA. The CDR3 runs 18 residues. V lost 6 bases to trimming and J lost 0 bases; unmatched junction nucleotides: 10. The CDR3 sequence is CSVGGTSGGSSSYNEQFF. In DNA form, the CDR3 reads TGCAGCGTGGGCGGGACTAGCGGGGGTTCGAGCTCCTACAATGAGCAGTTCTTC.

The chain links TRBV6-5 to TRBJ1-2; perhaps TRBD1 as D (6 bases). Germline V lookup: CDR1 MNHEY, CDR2 SVGAGI. The CDR3 is made up of 14 amino acids. Trimming removed 6 bases from V and 8 bases from J, with 19 bases in between. Written as DNA, the CDR3 is TGTGCCAGCAGAAACGTTCAGGGGCTTGGAGGCTACACCTTC. Protein product: CASRNVQGLGGYTF.

The chain combines TRBV4-1 with TRBJ1-1; D not resolved. Germline CDR1 and CDR2: MGHRA and YSYEKL. This CDR3 has 14 residues. V gave up 5 bases and J gave up 1 base, with 11 bases separating them. This chain's CDR3 is CASSSFARNTEAFF. The CDR3 DNA is TGCGCCAGCAGCTCCTTTGCGAGGAACACTGAAGCTTTCTTT.

The CDR3 region has the DNA TGTGCCAGCAGCTTTCAGGGCTTCGAAAAACTGTTTTTT. Translated: CASSFQGFEKLFF. V usage is TRBV11-2 and J usage is TRBJ1-4; D is perhaps TRBD1 (5 bases). The CDR3 loop spans 13 amino acids. V lost 3 bases to trimming and J lost 8 bases, with 10 bases between them. The V gene's germline CDR1 is SGHAT and CDR2 FQNNGV. The full variable domain, with the rest looked up from reference TRBV11-2 and TRBJ1-4, is EAGVAQSPRYKIIEKRQSVAFWCNPISGHATLYWYQQILGQGPKLLIQFQNNGVVDDSQLPKDRFSAERLKGVDSTLKIQPAKLEDSAVYLCASSFQGFEKLFFGSGTQLSVL.

This clone appeared once. The chain couples TRBV4-1 to TRBJ1-5; the match to TRBD1 covers 7 bases. From germline, CDR1 is MGHRA and CDR2 YSYEKL. J gave up 5 bases and V 5 bases, and 12 bases lay outside the gene matches. The length of the CDR3 is 16 residues. The CDR3 loop reads CASSRGLGVFDQPQHF. CDR3 in DNA: TGCGCCAGCAGCAGGGGGCTAGGGGTATTCGATCAGCCCCAGCATTTT.

The rearrangement links TRBV7-2 to TRBJ2-1; TRBD2 agrees at 8 bases. Germline loops: CDR1 SGHTA, CDR2 FQGNSA. The CDR3 loop spans 14 amino acids. With 5 bases clipped from V and 6 bases from J, the junction kept 6 bases outside the gene matches. For the CDR3, the DNA is TGTGCCAGCAGCACTCGGACTAGCAGCAATGAGCAGTTCTTC. This encodes CASSTRTSSNEQFF.

The chain combines TRBV5-1 with TRBJ1-1, with TRBD1 identical over 9 bases. The CDR3 has 14 amino acids. The V and J ends lost 4 bases and 2 bases, in that order; junction bases with no gene match: 3. Germline V gene data show CDR1 as SGHRS and CDR2 as YFSETQ. The CDR3 loop is CASSPGQGNTEAFF. CDR3 sequence (DNA): TGCGCCAGCAGCCCGGGACAGGGCAACACTGAAGCTTTCTTT.